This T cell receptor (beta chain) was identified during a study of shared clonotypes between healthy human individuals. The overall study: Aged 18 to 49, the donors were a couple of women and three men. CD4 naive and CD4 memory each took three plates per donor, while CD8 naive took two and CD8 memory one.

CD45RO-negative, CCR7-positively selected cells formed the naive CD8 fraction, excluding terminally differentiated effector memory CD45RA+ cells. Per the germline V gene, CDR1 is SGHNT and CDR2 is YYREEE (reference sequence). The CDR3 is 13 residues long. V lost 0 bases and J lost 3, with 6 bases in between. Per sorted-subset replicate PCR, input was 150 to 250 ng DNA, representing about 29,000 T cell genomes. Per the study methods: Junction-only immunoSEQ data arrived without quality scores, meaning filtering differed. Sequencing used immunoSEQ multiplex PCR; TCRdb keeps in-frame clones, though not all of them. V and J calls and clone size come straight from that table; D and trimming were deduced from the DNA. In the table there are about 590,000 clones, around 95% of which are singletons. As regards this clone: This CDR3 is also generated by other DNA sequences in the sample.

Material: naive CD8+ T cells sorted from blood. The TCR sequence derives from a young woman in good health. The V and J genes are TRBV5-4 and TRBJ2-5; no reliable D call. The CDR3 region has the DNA TGTGCCAGCAGCTTGGTGGAAGAAGAGACCCAGTACTTC. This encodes CASSLVEEETQYF.